These 28 T cell receptor beta chains share one sample of origin, sequenced in a study of shared clonotypes between healthy human individuals. Only in-frame clones appear in the TCRdb table, and some are missing; sequencing was by immunoSEQ multiplex PCR. This table has roughly 2.6 million clones, roughly 92% appearing once. Sequencing was done on a sample of naive CD4+ T cells sorted from blood. As for subset: CD45RA+ positively selected. The receptors stem from a man younger than 35 in good health.

The chain is built from TRBV7-9 and TRBJ2-5; 7 bases map to TRBD2. Looked up from germline, CDR1 is SEHNR and CDR2 is FQNEAQ (reference sequence). The CDR3 sequence is 16 residues long. After removal of 3 bases from V and 0 bases from J, the junction contained 7 bases not matched to a gene. The DNA for the CDR3 is TGTGCCAGCAGCTTTCGGCTAGCGGCGTACCAAGAGACCCAGTACTTC. Its protein product is CASSFRLAAYQETQYF. Complete variable domain (other parts from reference TRBV7-9 and TRBJ2-5): DTGVSQNPRHKITKRGQNVTFRCDPISEHNRLYWYRQTLGQGPEFLTYFQNEAQLEKSRLLSDRFSAERPKGSFSTLEIQRTEQGDSAMYLCASSFRLAAYQETQYFGPGTRLLVL.

The chain is built from TRBV10-2 and TRBJ2-7, with D possibly TRBD2 on 6 matching bases. CDR1 is WSHSY and CDR2 is SAAADI in the germline V gene. The CDR3 extends over 15 amino acids. V was clipped by 3 bases and J by 5 bases, with 17 bases between them. The CDR3: CASSDWGVDTDEQYF. CDR3 nucleotide sequence: TGCGCCAGCAGTGATTGGGGGGTGGATACCGACGAGCAGTACTTC.

This chain joins TRBV7-2 and TRBJ1-5; TRBD1 is a possible D gene (5 bases). The CDR3 contains 15 residues. Trimming shortened V by 0 bases and J by 3 bases, and 9 bases separated the two germline ends. CDR1 SGHTA and CDR2 FQGNSA come from the germline V gene. The CDR3, as DNA: TGTGCCAGCAGCTTAGCAACAGGAAACAATCAGCCCCAGCATTTT. Translating gives CASSLATGNNQPQHF.

This clone was picked up one time. This chain connects TRBV18 to TRBJ2-3; D not resolved. The germline CDR1 and CDR2 sequences are KGHSH and LQKENI. V lost 4 bases, J lost 4 bases, and 12 bases lay in between. The length of the CDR3 is 14 residues. This CDR3 is CASSRQATADTQYF. CDR3 nucleotide sequence: TGTGCCAGCTCACGTCAGGCCACAGCAGATACGCAGTATTTT.

V is TRBV10-3 and J is TRBJ2-3; 8 bases map to TRBD1. Germline V gene sequence: CDR1 ENHRY, CDR2 SYGVKD. The CDR3 has 14 residues. The V segment lost 10 bases and the J segment 4 bases; nucleotides outside the gene matches: 10. The CDR3 loop is CATRDRTGPDTQYF. Written as DNA, the CDR3 is TGTGCCACCCGCGACCGGACAGGGCCAGATACGCAGTATTTT.

Remarks on this clone: Additional DNA sequences in this sample encode the identical CDR3. This chain connects TRBV18 to TRBJ2-6; D call uncertain. Per the germline V gene, CDR1 is KGHSH and CDR2 is LQKENI. Trimming shortened V by 3 bases and J by 0 bases, and 6 bases separated the two germline ends. The CDR3 sequence is 15 residues long. Here the CDR3 reads CASSPKGSGANVLTF. In DNA form, the CDR3 reads TGTGCCAGCTCACCGAAGGGCTCTGGGGCCAACGTCCTGACTTTC.

The chain is built from TRBV6-5 and TRBJ1-2; D might be TRBD1 (5 bases). Germline CDR1 reads MNHEY; CDR2 reads SVGAGI. V lost 6 bases and J lost 4, with 12 bases in between. The CDR3 spans 13 residues. CDR3 residues: CASSRRDLYGYTF. The CDR3 coding sequence is TGTGCCAGCAGCCGCAGGGACCTCTATGGCTACACCTTC.

This chain connects TRBV10-1 to TRBJ2-1; 14 nucleotides match TRBD2. Trimming cost V 0 bases and J 9 bases; bases outside gene matches: 7. Germline CDR1 WNHNN, CDR2 SYGVQD (reference sequence). The CDR3 sequence is 17 residues long. This CDR3 reads CASSESWGLAGASEQFF. In DNA, the CDR3 is TGCGCCAGCAGTGAGTCGTGGGGACTAGCGGGAGCAAGTGAGCAGTTCTTC.

The CDR3 is CASSQEPVPNTGELFF. The CDR3 DNA reads as TGCGCCAGCAGCCAAGAGCCGGTACCGAACACCGGGGAGCTGTTTTTT. The rearrangement joins TRBV4-1 to TRBJ2-2; D ambiguous. Deletions cut 0 bases from V and 0 bases from J, with 8 bases between. The germline V gene has CDR1 MGHRA and CDR2 YSYEKL. The CDR3 loop spans 16 amino acids.

The chain uses TRBV14 and TRBJ1-3; D is possibly TRBD1 (6 bases). The germline gives CDR1 SGHDN, CDR2 FVKESK. V gave up 0 bases and J gave up 0 bases, with 9 bases separating them. There are 16 residues in the CDR3. CDR3 sequence (DNA): TGTGCCAGCAGCCAAGACACAGGGAGCTCTGGAAACACCATATATTTT. It specifies CASSQDTGSSGNTIYF.

Worth noting for this clone: The identical CDR3 is also encoded by other nucleotide sequences in the sample. The rearrangement uses TRBV7-9 and TRBJ2-7; D unresolved. The CDR3 loop spans 12 amino acids. In germline, CDR1 is SEHNR, CDR2 FQNEAQ (reference sequence). V was shortened by 1 base and J by 2 bases, with 3 bases between the two germline ends. The CDR3 reads CASSLDAYEQYF. CDR3 nucleotides: TGTGCCAGCAGCTTAGACGCCTACGAGCAGTACTTC.

A remark on this clone: The junction does not match germline at one end; this may be a read error. In nucleotides, the CDR3 is TGTGCCAGCAGCCTGGAAAGGGACCTCAGGAGTGAAAACCTGTTTTTT. Protein product: CASSLERDLRSENLFF. The J gene is TRBJ1-4, the V gene TRBV5-5, with D tentatively TRBD1 (5 bases). Germline CDR1 SGHKS, CDR2 YYEKEE (reference sequence). The CDR3 has 16 residues.

V gene TRBV11-2 combines with J gene TRBJ2-5, with a weak D call TRBD1 (6 bases). CDR1 and CDR2 from the germline V gene are SGHAT and FQNNGV. The CDR3 has 14 residues. The V end lost 2 bases, the J end lost 5 bases, and 12 bases lay between the germline ends. CDR3 DNA: TGTGCCAGCAGCTTACAGGGGAGTGGGGAGACCCAGTACTTC. This gives the protein CASSLQGSGETQYF.

In its sample, this clone was seen once. The chain couples TRBV15 to TRBJ2-5, with 7 bases lining up with TRBD1. CDR1 and CDR2 from the germline V gene are LNHNV and YYDKDF (reference sequence). Germline trimming cut 3 bases from V and 2 bases from J; bases unmatched to any gene: 15. This CDR3 has 18 amino acids. The CDR3: CATSRDLPARDRQETQYF. CDR3 coding DNA: TGTGCCACCAGCAGGGACCTACCTGCAAGGGACAGACAAGAGACCCAGTACTTC.

The chain has TRBV19 and TRBJ1-5; a possible D gene is TRBD1 (6 bases). V shed 8 bases and J shed 1 base, with 15 bases lying between them. CDR3 length: 15 residues. The germline V gene encodes CDR1 LNHDA and CDR2 SQIVND (reference sequence). CDR3 in amino acids: CASSTGILSNQPQHF. CDR3 DNA sequence: TGTGCCAGTTCAACAGGGATTCTAAGCAATCAGCCCCAGCATTTT.

V usage is TRBV30 and J usage is TRBJ2-7, with 10 bases that match TRBD2. Germline trimming cut 1 base from V and 6 bases from J; bases unmatched to any gene: 12. The V gene's germline CDR1 is GTSNPN and CDR2 SVGIG (reference sequence). The CDR3 runs 16 residues. The CDR3 DNA follows: TGTGCCTGGAGTGCGGGGAGCGGGAGGGCCAGGCTCGAGCAGTACTTC. Residues: CAWSAGSGRARLEQYF.

This clone was found once. This chain connects TRBV30 to TRBJ2-1, with D maybe TRBD2 (6 bases). Germline loops: CDR1 GTSNPN, CDR2 SVGIG (reference sequence). V lost 0 bases and J lost 12, with 21 bases in between. The CDR3 loop spans 15 amino acids. CDR3 sequence reads: CAWSVNSGTWAGQFF. The CDR3 DNA follows: TGTGCCTGGAGTGTAAATAGCGGCACTTGGGCGGGGCAGTTCTTC.

A few counts support this clone. The chain joins TRBV10-1 to TRBJ2-3, with D maybe TRBD1 (6 bases). The V end lost 2 bases, the J end lost 2 bases, and 8 bases lay between the germline ends. Germline V gene lookup returns CDR1 WNHNN and CDR2 SYGVQD (reference sequence). The CDR3 contains 14 residues. CDR3 sequence (DNA): TGCGCCAGCAGTGAGAACAGGGCCACAGATACGCAGTATTTT. It encodes CASSENRATDTQYF.

The chain has TRBV10-3 and TRBJ2-1, with D unresolved. With 6 bases removed from V and 3 bases from J, the gap between germline ends came to 18 bases. Germline V gives CDR1 ENHRY, CDR2 SYGVKD. The CDR3 totals 16 residues. CDR3 residues: CAISPLGQENYNEQFF. The DNA of the CDR3 is TGTGCCATCAGCCCCCTCGGCCAGGAGAACTACAATGAGCAGTTCTTC.

This clone appeared once. The chain has TRBV28 and TRBJ1-2; D remains ambiguous. V shed 5 bases and J shed 2 bases, with 12 bases lying between them. Per germline, CDR1 MDHEN and CDR2 SYDVKM. The length of the CDR3 is 14 residues. The CDR3 reads CASSTFGVNYGYTF. CDR3 nucleotides: TGTGCCAGCAGTACGTTTGGGGTCAACTATGGCTACACCTTC.

This chain connects TRBV4-3 to TRBJ1-2; the D is unclear. This CDR3 comprises 16 residues. Trimming removed 0 bases from V and 2 bases from J, with 13 bases in between. Germline CDR1 and CDR2: LGHNA and YSLEER. The CDR3 bases are TGCGCCAGCAGCCAAGATCGAAGGTGGCAGAACTATGGCTACACCTTC. Its protein product is CASSQDRRWQNYGYTF.

The V gene is TRBV6-5, the J gene TRBJ2-3; D not resolved. CDR1 and CDR2 (germline): MNHEY, SVGAGI. V dropped 4 bases and J dropped 2 bases, with 7 bases sitting between them. The CDR3 length is 13 residues. CDR3: CASSFWPTDTQYF. The CDR3 nucleotides are TGTGCCAGCAGTTTTTGGCCCACAGATACGCAGTATTTT.

The chain is built from TRBV6-5 and TRBJ2-3, with D maybe TRBD2 (5 bases). Germline V gene data show CDR1 as MNHEY and CDR2 as SVGAGI. The CDR3 runs 15 residues. With 4 bases removed from V and 1 base from J, the gap between germline ends came to 12 bases. The CDR3 loop is CASSSGGFGTDTQYF. CDR3 sequence (DNA): TGTGCCAGCAGTTCAGGCGGGTTTGGCACAGATACGCAGTATTTT.

V gene TRBV11-2 combines with J gene TRBJ2-7; D unresolved. The V end was cut by 1 base, the J end by 10 bases, with 11 bases between. The CDR3 is 12 residues long. CDR1 is SGHAT, CDR2 FQNNGV, per germline. CDR3 residues: CASSLVQPVQYF. CDR3 bases: TGTGCCAGCAGCTTAGTGCAGCCAGTCCAGTACTTC.

This chain joins TRBV27 and TRBJ1-5, with a weak D call TRBD1 (6 bases). V was cut by 6 bases and J by 7 bases, with 16 bases left in between. The germline gives CDR1 MNHEY, CDR2 SMNVEV (reference sequence). This CDR3 region has 14 residues. DNA of the CDR3: TGTGCCAGCAGCGCAGAGGGGGGGCCCCAGCCCCAGCATTTT. Protein product: CASSAEGGPQPQHF.

The genes are TRBV19 and TRBJ2-1, with D unresolved. The CDR3 has 11 amino acids. Germline loops: CDR1 LNHDA, CDR2 SQIVND (reference sequence). The DNA for the CDR3 is TGTGCTACCGGCCGTTACAATGAGCAGTTCTTC. Its protein is CATGRYNEQFF.

About this clone itself: In the same sample, other DNA sequences code for this CDR3. The rearrangement uses TRBV9 and TRBJ1-1; D might be TRBD1 (5 bases). The CDR3 loop spans 14 amino acids. Trimming pared 4 bases from V and 1 base from J, leaving 11 bases between. CDR1 and CDR2 from the germline V gene are SGDLS and YYNGEE. This CDR3 is CASSPVTGNTEAFF. The CDR3 DNA follows: TGTGCCAGCAGCCCCGTAACAGGGAACACTGAAGCTTTCTTT.

The chain links TRBV2 to TRBJ2-7, with D tentatively TRBD1 (5 bases). The V end lost 4 bases, the J end lost 7 bases, and 14 bases lay between the germline ends. Germline lookup yields CDR1 SNHLY and CDR2 FYNNEI. The CDR3 sequence is 13 residues long. Written as DNA, the CDR3 is TGTGCCAGCAGTGGTAGGGGAATTTCTGAGCAGTACTTC. Translated: CASSGRGISEQYF.